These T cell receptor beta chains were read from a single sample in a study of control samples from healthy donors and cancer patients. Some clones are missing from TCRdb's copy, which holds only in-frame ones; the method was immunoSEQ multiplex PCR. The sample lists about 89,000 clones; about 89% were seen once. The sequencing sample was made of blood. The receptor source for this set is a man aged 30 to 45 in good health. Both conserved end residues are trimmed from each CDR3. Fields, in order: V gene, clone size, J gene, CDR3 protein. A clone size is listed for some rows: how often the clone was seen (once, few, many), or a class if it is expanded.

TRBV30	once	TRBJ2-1	AWTSGFEQF
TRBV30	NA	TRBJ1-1	AWSAQAEAF
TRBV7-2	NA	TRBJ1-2	ASSSGYGYT
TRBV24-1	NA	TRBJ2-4	ATSPGQGVKNIQY
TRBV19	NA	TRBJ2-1	ASSIAGQGRSYNEQF
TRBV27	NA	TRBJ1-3	ASSVSSGAGNTIY
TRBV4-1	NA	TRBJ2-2	ASSRGGSGGPANTGELF
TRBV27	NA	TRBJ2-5	ASSFDSLTQY
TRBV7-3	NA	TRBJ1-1	ASSLRGQGNTEAF
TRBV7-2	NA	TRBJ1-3	ASSAGGAASGNTIY
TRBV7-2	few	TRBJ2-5	ASSPGRGTQY
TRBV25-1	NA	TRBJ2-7	ASSQDDLRSYEQY
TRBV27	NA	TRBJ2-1	ASSLAGAGYEQF
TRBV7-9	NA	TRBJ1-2	ASSRGTGGDYGYT
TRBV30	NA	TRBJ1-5	AWSGSSAGNQPQH
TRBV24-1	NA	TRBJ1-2	ATSDLPGDGYT
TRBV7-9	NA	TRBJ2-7	ASSDFGYEQY
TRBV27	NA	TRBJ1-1	ASSLRENTEAF
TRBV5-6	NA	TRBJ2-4	ASSWRGQGQNIQY